A selection of T cell receptor beta chains follows, all from one sample in a study of shared clonotypes between healthy human individuals. Sequencing used immunoSEQ multiplex PCR; TCRdb keeps in-frame clones, though not all of them. In the table there are about 2 million clones, around 95% of which are singletons. Sequences were obtained from naive CD4+ T cells sorted from blood. These receptors were obtained from a young man in good health. The CDR3 runs from the conserved cysteine through the conserved F or W. The D gene is left open where the match is weak. Clone sizes are given selectively: once, few, many, or a class where the clone is expanded.

J,size,V,D,CDR3,DNA
TRBJ2-1,-,TRBV6-1,TRBD2,CASRERGIYNEQFF,TGTGCCAGCAGGGAGCGGGGCATCTACAATGAGCAGTTCTTC
TRBJ1-5,-,TRBV10-3,-,CAISGAAGSNQPQHF,TGTGCCATCAGTGGGGCCGCAGGGAGCAATCAGCCCCAGCATTTT
TRBJ1-2,-,TRBV28,-,CASSLKAELYGYTF,TGTGCCAGCAGTTTAAAGGCAGAACTCTATGGCTACACCTTC
TRBJ1-1,-,TRBV6-1,-,CASSEGLRQRVRAFF,TGTGCCAGCAGTGAAGGACTGAGACAGAGGGTGAGAGCTTTCTTT
TRBJ1-2,-,TRBV25-1,-,CASSDVGGYTF,TGTGCCAGCAGTGATGTTGGTGGCTACACCTTC
TRBJ2-3,-,TRBV6-5,-,CASSTGGASTDTQYF,TGTGCCAGCAGCACTGGCGGGGCTAGCACAGATACGCAGTATTTT
TRBJ2-3,-,TRBV5-1,TRBD2,CASSLGLAGSTQYF,TGCGCCAGCAGCTTGGGACTAGCGGGGAGTACGCAGTATTTT
TRBJ2-5,-,TRBV20-1,-,CSASPEETQYF,TGCAGTGCTAGTCCCGAAGAGACCCAGTACTTC
TRBJ2-5,once,TRBV10-3,TRBD1,CAISPGTGQETQYF,TGTGCCATCAGCCCCGGGACAGGGCAAGAGACCCAGTACTTC
TRBJ2-3,-,TRBV5-4,-,CASTRELQSTDTQYF,TGTGCCAGCACTCGGGAGTTGCAAAGCACAGATACGCAGTATTTT
TRBJ2-7,-,TRBV6-6,-,CATSGEILSYEQYF,TGTGCCACCTCGGGGGAGATTTTGTCCTACGAGCAGTACTTC
TRBJ2-7,-,TRBV5-1,-,CASSSAGSGSYEQYF,TGCGCCAGCAGCTCGGCTGGGAGCGGGTCCTACGAGCAGTACTTC
TRBJ2-5,-,TRBV19,-,CASSIEAGRETQYF,TGTGCCAGTAGTATAGAGGCAGGGAGGGAGACCCAGTACTTC
TRBJ2-2,-,TRBV13,TRBD2,CASSTQREVGELFF,TGTGCCAGCAGCACCCAACGGGAGGTCGGGGAGCTGTTTTTT
TRBJ2-5,-,TRBV6-6,TRBD2,CASSYSTSGGETQYF,TGTGCCAGCAGTTACTCTACTTCGGGAGGAGAGACCCAGTACTTC
TRBJ2-2,-,TRBV7-9,-,CASSLALGFGTGELFF,TGTGCCAGCAGCTTAGCGTTGGGGTTTGGAACCGGGGAGCTGTTTTTT
TRBJ1-4,-,TRBV18,-,CASSAPAGGITTNEKLFF,TGTGCCAGCTCAGCACCCGCCGGAGGAATTACAACTAATGAAAAACTGTTTTTT
TRBJ2-1,-,TRBV6-5,-,CASSRGNNEQFF,TGTGCCAGCAGTCGGGGTAACAATGAGCAGTTCTTC
TRBJ2-7,-,TRBV10-3,-,CAISESGTAAYEQYF,TGTGCCATCAGTGAGTCGGGGACGGCGGCCTACGAGCAGTACTTC
TRBJ1-1,-,TRBV18,-,CASSSSTEAFF,TGTGCCAGCTCAAGTTCCACTGAAGCTTTCTTT
TRBJ1-2,-,TRBV6-1,-,CASIRVPSNYGYTF,TGTGCCAGTATCCGGGTACCCAGTAACTATGGCTACACCTTC
TRBJ2-7,-,TRBV30,TRBD2,CAWRTLGLAGVFLSYEQYF,TGTGCCTGGAGAACCCTAGGACTAGCGGGAGTTTTTTTGTCCTACGAGCAGTACTTC
TRBJ2-7,-,TRBV5-6,-,CASSLIGGYEQYF,TGTGCCAGCAGCCTCATAGGGGGGTACGAGCAGTACTTC
TRBJ1-2,-,TRBV19,-,CASTIDFYGYTF,TGTGCCAGTACCATCGACTTTTATGGCTACACCTTC
TRBJ1-6,-,TRBV5-1,TRBD1,CASSLSTGVESPLHF,TGCGCCAGCAGCCTCTCAACAGGGGTAGAATCACCCCTCCACTTT
TRBJ1-1,-,TRBV29-1,TRBD1,CSVRTTGAFTEAFF,TGCAGCGTGAGAACGACAGGGGCTTTCACTGAAGCTTTCTTT
TRBJ1-2,-,TRBV25-1,-,CANSEYVSRGYTF,TGTGCCAACAGTGAATATGTCAGCCGGGGCTACACCTTC
TRBJ2-3,-,TRBV25-1,-,CASTSVGDTQYF,TGTGCCAGCACTAGCGTTGGAGATACGCAGTATTTT
TRBJ2-1,-,TRBV5-1,-,CASSLGEWGEQFF,TGCGCCAGCAGCTTAGGGGAGTGGGGTGAGCAGTTCTTC
TRBJ1-5,-,TRBV18,-,CASSGEGPQPQHF,TGTGCCAGCTCCGGGGAGGGGCCCCAGCCCCAGCATTTT
TRBJ2-7,-,TRBV10-3,-,CAISVHSRSYEQYF,TGTGCCATCAGTGTCCACAGTAGGTCCTACGAGCAGTACTTC
TRBJ1-5,-,TRBV10-1,-,CASSVPALSNQPQHF,TGCGCCAGCAGTGTTCCCGCCCTTAGCAATCAGCCCCAGCATTTT
TRBJ1-1,-,TRBV27,-,CASSGALGTEAFF,TGTGCCAGCAGCGGGGCTTTGGGCACTGAAGCTTTCTTT
TRBJ1-2,-,TRBV6-6,-,CASSSGYSYGYTF,TGTGCCAGCAGCTCAGGGTACAGCTATGGCTACACCTTC
TRBJ2-1,-,TRBV5-1,-,CASSSPAPPYNEQFF,TGCGCCAGCAGCTCACCGGCGCCTCCCTACAATGAGCAGTTCTTC
TRBJ1-2,-,TRBV10-3,-,CAISERELNYGYTF,TGTGCCATCAGTGAGAGGGAACTTAACTATGGCTACACCTTC
TRBJ1-1,-,TRBV13,-,CASRSRVDYTEAFF,TGTGCCAGCAGGTCCCGGGTGGATTACACTGAAGCTTTCTTT
TRBJ1-6,-,TRBV18,-,CASSPPNSPLHF,TGTGCCAGCTCACCACCTAATTCACCCCTCCACTTT
TRBJ2-7,-,TRBV28,-,CASRLDSHYEQYF,TGTGCCAGCAGGTTGGACAGTCACTACGAGCAGTACTTC
TRBJ2-7,-,TRBV7-2,TRBD2,CASSLALAGGVTSEQYF,TGTGCCAGCAGCTTAGCACTAGCGGGAGGGGTGACTTCCGAGCAGTACTTC
TRBJ2-5,-,TRBV5-1,TRBD1,CASSLGRQGETQYF,TGCGCCAGCAGCTTGGGACGACAGGGAGAGACCCAGTACTTC
TRBJ2-1,-,TRBV9,TRBD2,CASSGLAEASYGLNEQFF,TGTGCCAGCAGCGGACTAGCGGAGGCATCTTACGGCTTGAATGAGCAGTTCTTC
TRBJ1-2,few,TRBV29-1,-,CSVGTGSGYTF,TGCAGCGTGGGCACAGGCTCCGGCTACACCTTC